This TCR beta chain was recovered during a study of T cell responses to AZD1222 COVID-19 vaccine. Whole-study results and caveats: Increases in Spike-specific TCR breadth and depth were seen after two AZD1222 doses. Repertoire sampling happened only post peak T cell response. Clonal diversity was possibly underestimated; the donors were predominantly white British and more often female. Among AZD1222 vaccinees, only six were seropositive at baseline.

The CDR3 is 16 amino acids. Germline V lookup: CDR1 MGHRA, CDR2 YSYEKL. V dropped 3 bases and J dropped 0 bases, with 14 bases sitting between them. Measured with immunoSEQ multiplex PCR; TCRdb has only the in-frame clones, and not every one. The data hold 130,000 to 150,000 clones, with 70% to 90% observed a single time. Comments on this clone: Its target is unknown.

The sample consisted of peripheral blood, taken on day 0 of MenACWY control vaccination. This clonotype originated in an adult in good health. The chain links TRBV4-1 to TRBJ1-1; weak D call: TRBD1 (5 bases). The CDR3 reads CASSQGHRNLNTEAFF. The CDR3 DNA reads as TGCGCCAGCAGCCAGGGCCACAGGAACTTGAACACTGAAGCTTTCTTT.